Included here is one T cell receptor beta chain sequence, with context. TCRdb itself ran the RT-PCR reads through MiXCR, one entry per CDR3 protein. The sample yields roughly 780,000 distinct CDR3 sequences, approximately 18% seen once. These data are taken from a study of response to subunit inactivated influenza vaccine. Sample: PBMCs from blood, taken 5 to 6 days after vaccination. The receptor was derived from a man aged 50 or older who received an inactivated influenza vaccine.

In DNA form, the CDR3 reads TGTGCCAGCAGCCTCTCCCTCGGACAGGGAAAGACAGATACGCAGTATTTT. The encoded protein is CASSLSLGQGKTDTQYF. V and J are TRBV7-9 and TRBJ2-3; the match to TRBD1 covers 8 bases. CDR1 is SEHNR, CDR2 FQNEAQ, per germline (reference sequence). There are 17 residues in the CDR3. The ends lost 5 bases at V and 3 bases at J; junction bases unmatched: 13.